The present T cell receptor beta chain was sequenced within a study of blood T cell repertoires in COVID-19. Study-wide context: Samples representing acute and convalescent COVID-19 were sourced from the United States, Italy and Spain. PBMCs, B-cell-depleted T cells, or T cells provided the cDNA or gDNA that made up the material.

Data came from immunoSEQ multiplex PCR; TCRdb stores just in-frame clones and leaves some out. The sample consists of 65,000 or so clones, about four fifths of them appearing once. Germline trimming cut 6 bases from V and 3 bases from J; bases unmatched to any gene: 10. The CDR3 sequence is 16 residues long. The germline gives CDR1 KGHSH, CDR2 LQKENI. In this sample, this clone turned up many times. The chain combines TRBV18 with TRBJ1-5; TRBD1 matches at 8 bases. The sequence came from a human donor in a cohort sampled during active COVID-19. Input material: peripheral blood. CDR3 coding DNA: TGTGCCAGCTCCAAAGGCCCAGGGGGCAACAATCAGCCCCAGCATTTT. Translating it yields CASSKGPGGNNQPQHF.